The 27 T cell receptor beta chains reported below all come from one sample, sequenced in a study of PD-1 blockade in mismatch repair-deficient tumors. Sequenced by immunoSEQ multiplex PCR; TCRdb stores in-frame clones only, minus some. The sample consists of approximately 60,000 clones, about 91% of them appearing once. This specimen consisted of peripheral blood, obtained 52 weeks after starting pembrolizumab. These receptors were collected from an adult with mismatch repair-deficient cancer.

V usage is TRBV29-1 and J usage is TRBJ2-3; 7 nucleotides align to TRBD1. Germline values: CDR1 SQVTM, CDR2 ANQGSEA. This CDR3 is built from 12 residues. Germline trimming cut 4 bases from V and 3 bases from J; bases unmatched to any gene: 1. Here the CDR3 DNA reads TGCAGCGTTGGACAGGGAACAGATACGCAGTATTTT. Encoded protein: CSVGQGTDTQYF.

The chain is built from TRBV19 and TRBJ2-1, with TRBD2 matching over 9 bases. The V gene's germline CDR1 is LNHDA and CDR2 SQIVND (reference sequence). This CDR3 contains 15 residues. The trim removed 3 bases at V and 7 bases at J, leaving 7 bases unmatched. In DNA form, the CDR3 reads TGTGCCAGTAGTATTATTGCGGGAGGGGGTAATGAGCAGTTCTTC. The encoded protein is CASSIIAGGGNEQFF. Variable domain in full (rest from reference TRBV19 and TRBJ2-1): DGGITQSPKYLFRKEGQNVTLSCEQNLNHDAMYWYRQDPGQGLRLIYYSQIVNDFQKGDIAEGYSVSREKKESFPLTVTSAQKNPTAFYLCASSIIAGGGNEQFFGPGTRLTVL.

The CDR3 loop reads CAWRADGRNTEAFF. Written as DNA, the CDR3 is TGTGCCTGGAGGGCGGACGGGAGGAACACTGAAGCTTTCTTT. The V and J genes are TRBV30 and TRBJ1-1; D is uncertain. Germline loops: CDR1 GTSNPN, CDR2 SVGIG (reference sequence). This CDR3 is built from 14 residues. Trimming pared 3 bases from V and 1 base from J, leaving 12 bases between.

Comments on this clone: At one boundary the junction diverges from the germline segment, which might be a read error. V gene TRBV7-7 combines with J gene TRBJ1-5, with TRBD1 matching 9 bases. The CDR3 runs to 16 residues. From germline, CDR1 is SSHAT and CDR2 FNYEAQ (reference sequence). The CDR3 bases are TGTGCTAGCAGCTTAGCGGGGAGGGACAGGGCGCAGCCCCAGCATTTT. Translation gives CASSLAGRDRAQPQHF.

J is TRBJ2-5 and V is TRBV5-6; 10 nucleotides line up with TRBD2. CDR3 size: 15 residues. With 4 bases clipped from V and 5 bases from J, the junction kept 8 bases outside the gene matches. Germline CDR1 is SGHDT and CDR2 is YYEEEE. This CDR3 is CASSPTSGWGETQYF. Written as DNA, the CDR3 is TGTGCCAGCAGCCCGACTAGCGGGTGGGGCGAGACCCAGTACTTC.

This clone was recorded only once. The CDR3: CAWNNRAITEAFF. Here the CDR3 DNA reads TGTGCCTGGAACAACCGGGCCATCACTGAAGCTTTCTTT. V gene TRBV30 combines with J gene TRBJ1-1, with D unclear. The CDR3 covers 13 residues. Trimming removed 4 bases at V and 4 bases at J, with 13 bases between. Per germline, CDR1 GTSNPN and CDR2 SVGIG (reference sequence). The full variable domain, with the rest looked up from reference TRBV30 and TRBJ1-1, is SQTIHQWPATLVQPVGSPLSLECTVEGTSNPNLYWYRQAAGRGLQLLFYSVGIGQISSEVPQNLSASRPQDRQFILSSKKLLLSDSGFYLCAWNNRAITEAFFGQGTRLTVV.

The gene calls are TRBV27 and TRBJ2-7; D possibly corresponds to TRBD2 (6 bases). Trimming stripped 5 bases from V and 4 bases from J, with 15 bases between. This CDR3 comprises 14 residues. Germline CDR1 is MNHEY and CDR2 is SMNVEV (reference sequence). The CDR3 is CASSPTSGPYEQYF. The DNA for the CDR3 is TGTGCCAGCAGTCCCACCAGCGGGCCTTACGAGCAGTACTTC.

Only one count was recorded for this clone. J is TRBJ2-2 and V is TRBV5-1; no firm D call. V lost 4 bases, J lost 1 base, and 2 bases lay in between. The CDR3 has 12 amino acids. Germline V gives CDR1 SGHRS, CDR2 YFSETQ. CDR3: CASSVNTGELFF. Written as DNA, the CDR3 is TGCGCCAGCAGCGTGAACACCGGGGAGCTGTTTTTT.

The V call is TRBV4-1, the J call TRBJ2-5; 7 positions agree with TRBD2. V shed 0 bases, J shed 0 bases, and the junction held 13 bases outside the gene matches. Germline assignment: CDR1 MGHRA and CDR2 YSYEKL. The CDR3 has 19 residues. This CDR3 is CASSQDQGGEGRDQETQYF. The CDR3 coding sequence is TGCGCCAGCAGCCAAGATCAAGGCGGGGAGGGCAGGGACCAAGAGACCCAGTACTTC.

This rearrangement joins TRBV6-6 to TRBJ2-7, with unresolved D. Germline assignment: CDR1 MNHNY and CDR2 SVGAGI (reference sequence). This CDR3 is built from 15 residues. Trimming took 0 bases from V and 0 from J, leaving 9 bases between them. The CDR3 sequence: CASSYSVQNSYEQYF. The CDR3 DNA follows: TGTGCCAGCAGTTACTCTGTACAGAACTCCTACGAGCAGTACTTC.

The chain recombines TRBV6-5 with TRBJ2-5, with D uncertain. The V gene lost 5 bases and the J gene lost 4 bases, with 14 bases spanning the gap. The CDR3 extends over 14 amino acids. CDR1 is MNHEY and CDR2 is SVGAGI in the germline V gene. This CDR3 is CASSGRALGETQYF. The CDR3 nucleotides are TGTGCCAGCAGTGGCCGGGCCCTCGGAGAGACCCAGTACTTC.

A single count supports this clone. The gene calls are TRBV7-3 and TRBJ2-1; TRBD2 agrees at 12 bases. This CDR3 comprises 17 residues. Trimming removed 0 bases from V and 7 bases from J; junction bases left unmatched: 7. The V gene's germline CDR1 is SGHTA and CDR2 FQGTGA. CDR3 region: CASSLTPLAGGQNEQFF. CDR3 in DNA: TGTGCCAGCAGCTTAACCCCTCTAGCGGGAGGGCAAAATGAGCAGTTCTTC.

The chain couples TRBV10-2 to TRBJ1-4; TRBD1 aligns across 8 bases. There are 13 residues in the CDR3. Germline V gene sequence: CDR1 WSHSY, CDR2 SAAADI. V was clipped by 6 bases and J by 5 bases; unmatched bases: 2. The CDR3 here is CASRRTGNEKLFF. The CDR3 DNA follows: TGCGCCAGCAGACGGACAGGGAATGAAAAACTGTTTTTT.

This clone was counted a single time. The chain couples TRBV29-1 to TRBJ2-5; possibly TRBD1 for D (5 bases). CDR1 and CDR2 from the germline V gene are SQVTM and ANQGSEA. With 6 bases removed from V and 5 bases from J, the gap between germline ends came to 10 bases. The CDR3 runs to 11 residues. CDR3 bases: TGCAGCGTCCTTAGACAGGAGACCCAGTACTTC. Residues: CSVLRQETQYF.

This clone appeared a single time. This chain connects TRBV28 to TRBJ2-1; D is perhaps TRBD1 or TRBD2 (5 bases each). CDR3 length equals 11 residues. The germline V gene encodes CDR1 MDHEN and CDR2 SYDVKM. The V end lost 2 bases, the J end lost 9 bases, and 5 bases lay between the germline ends. The CDR3 region is CASSLGGEQFF. CDR3 DNA: TGTGCCAGCAGTTTAGGGGGTGAGCAGTTCTTC.

The CDR3 DNA sequence: TGTGCCAGCAGCGTAGGACAGGGCGATGGCTACACCTTC. Translation gives CASSVGQGDGYTF. The gene calls are TRBV9 and TRBJ1-2; 7 bases are shared with TRBD1. From germline, CDR1 is SGDLS and CDR2 YYNGEE. V trimming: 0 bases; J trimming: 6 bases; junction bases outside the gene matches: 2. The CDR3 runs to 13 residues.

V usage is TRBV11-2 and J usage is TRBJ2-1; 11 nucleotides align to TRBD2. Germline V gene sequence: CDR1 SGHAT, CDR2 FQNNGV. The CDR3 contains 14 residues. V lost 7 bases and J lost 4; bases outside the gene matches: 3. The CDR3 nucleotides read TGTGCCAGCACGGGACTAGCGGTATACAATGAGCAGTTCTTC. This encodes CASTGLAVYNEQFF.

The rearrangement uses TRBV4-1 and TRBJ2-3, with 10 bases that match TRBD1. The CDR3 loop spans 15 amino acids. V lost 0 bases and J lost 3; bases outside the gene matches: 0. CDR1 MGHRA and CDR2 YSYEKL come from the germline V gene. The CDR3 sequence is CASSQEGQGTDTQYF. The CDR3 DNA reads as TGCGCCAGCAGCCAAGAGGGACAGGGGACAGATACGCAGTATTTT.

The V gene is TRBV5-1, the J gene TRBJ2-1; no clear D gene. The CDR3 runs to 14 residues. The V end was cut by 0 bases, the J end by 4 bases, with 8 bases between. The germline gives CDR1 SGHRS, CDR2 YFSETQ. CDR3 nucleotides: TGCGCCAGCAGCTTGGGACTTGAGTACAATGAGCAGTTCTTC. Protein sequence: CASSLGLEYNEQFF. The variable domain in full, with the rest retrieved from reference TRBV5-1 and TRBJ2-1, is KAGVTQTPRYLIKTRGQQVTLSCSPISGHRSVSWYQQTPGQGLQFLFEYFSETQRNKGNFPGRFSGRQFSNSRSEMNVSTLELGDSALYLCASSLGLEYNEQFFGPGTRLTVL.

The chain carries TRBV7-9 and TRBJ2-7, with a weak D call TRBD2 (6 bases). In germline, CDR1 is SEHNR, CDR2 FQNEAQ (reference sequence). The CDR3 consists of 15 residues. V was clipped by 5 bases and J by 0 bases, with 14 bases between them. CDR3 in amino acids: CASSPREPPSYEQYF. DNA of the CDR3: TGTGCCAGCAGCCCCCGGGAGCCGCCCTCCTACGAGCAGTACTTC.

The chain has TRBV4-1 and TRBJ2-1; D is perhaps TRBD1 (6 bases). From germline, CDR1 is MGHRA and CDR2 YSYEKL. CDR3 length: 18 residues. V was pared by 0 bases and J by 0 bases, with 15 bases between. CDR3 bases: TGCGCCAGCAGCCAAGAAACGAGGGGGAGTGGCTCCTACAATGAGCAGTTCTTC. Protein sequence: CASSQETRGSGSYNEQFF.

This clone was observed once. The gene calls are TRBV27 and TRBJ2-2; the D is unclear. V was cut by 4 bases and J by 3 bases, with 12 bases left in between. This CDR3 is built from 15 residues. The germline V gene has CDR1 MNHEY and CDR2 SMNVEV (reference sequence). The CDR3 DNA follows: TGTGCCAGCAGTTGGTATGCAACCCACACCGGGGAGCTGTTTTTT. It codes for CASSWYATHTGELFF.

The chain links TRBV5-6 to TRBJ1-5; no reliable D call. This CDR3 spans 15 amino acids. The germline V gene has CDR1 SGHDT and CDR2 YYEEEE. The V end lost 6 bases, the J end lost 0 bases, and 13 bases lay between the germline ends. CDR3 DNA: TGTGCCAGCACTGTCGGCGGACTTAGCAATCAGCCCCAGCATTTT. As protein: CASTVGGLSNQPQHF.

The chain couples TRBV12-5 to TRBJ2-7; maybe TRBD1 (5 bases). This CDR3 region has 12 residues. Germline values: CDR1 LGHNT, CDR2 FRNRAP. V was trimmed by 5 bases and J by 6 bases, leaving 11 bases between them. The CDR3 nucleotides are TGTGCTAGTGGTGTGGACAACCTCGAGCAGTACTTC. Protein product: CASGVDNLEQYF.

The V and J genes are TRBV6-1 and TRBJ2-7; the D is unclear. The V end lost 3 bases, the J end lost 4 bases, and 4 bases lay between the germline ends. Germline CDR1 MNHNS, CDR2 SASEGT. CDR3 size: 11 residues. CDR3 in amino acids: CASSDGYEQYF. CDR3 bases: TGTGCCAGCAGTGATGGGTACGAGCAGTACTTC.

The V and J genes are TRBV5-1 and TRBJ2-5; D not certain. V lost 4 bases and J 5 bases, leaving 6 bases between the germline ends. The CDR3 contains 11 residues. The germline V gene encodes CDR1 SGHRS and CDR2 YFSETQ. As DNA, the CDR3 is TGCGCCAGCAGCGAATGGGAGACCCAGTACTTC. Translated: CASSEWETQYF.

The chain carries TRBV2 and TRBJ2-7, with TRBD2 matching over 9 bases. Germline V gene sequence: CDR1 SNHLY, CDR2 FYNNEI. This CDR3 spans 17 amino acids. The V gene end was trimmed by 2 bases and the J gene end by 0 bases; junction bases not matched to a gene: 8. CDR3 sequence (DNA): TGTGCCAGCAGTGAATATAGTGGCGGGAGGGTCTCCTACGAGCAGTACTTC. Amino acid sequence: CASSEYSGGRVSYEQYF.